These T cell receptor beta chains were read from a single sample in a study of blood T cell repertoires in COVID-19. The table came from immunoSEQ multiplex PCR; TCRdb's copy has only in-frame clones and leaves some out. The table records about 150,000 clones, around 91% of them present only once. The sequenced sample consisted of peripheral blood. These TCRs come from a man in his late teens or twenties with COVID-19, enrolled during active disease. Each CDR3 is given with its conserved first and last residue.

v_call,cdr3_aa
TRBV27,CASSEHRDRGEGNEQFF
TRBV25-1,CASSSRQPSYNSPLHF
TRBV5-4,CASRPALGSSYEQYF
TRBV15,CATSRVAESYEQYF
TRBV7-2,CASSLTGTSGGAQFF
TRBV28,CASSLVVRAGGYTF
TRBV2,CASSEAGLALMYNEQFF
TRBV27,CASSLRPLGGAGGPHNEQFF
TRBV28,CASSLAVQETQYF
TRBV3-1/TRBV3-2,CATMGENNEQFF
TRBV3-1/TRBV3-2,CASSQDPGQGVKGAFF
TRBV7-2,CASSPDRRSYEQYF
TRBV7-8,CASSLVLPPGESYGYTF
TRBV10-3,CATTKGSGRGLGDTQYF
TRBV7-8,CASSIQGANEKLLF
TRBV3-1/TRBV3-2,CASSQITGGHEQYF
TRBV29-1,CSARQGIANYGYTF
TRBV28,CASSFGQGYSYEQYF
TRBV9,CASSVPTGNYRSGANVLTF
TRBV11-2,CASSLGTENTGELFF
TRBV7-2,CAVRGRSSYNEQFF
TRBV10-3,CAISYGDTNTGELFF
TRBV5-1,CASSPGFLRSGANVLTF
TRBV6-1,CASSLGGLYNEQFF
TRBV28,CASSLRDRVYEQYF
TRBV24-1,CATSGQDSNQPQHF
TRBV4-2,CASSQEAGGPSEQYF
TRBV28,CASSLFGANNEQFF
TRBV27,CASSFQGAYNEQFF
TRBV2,CASMGFEQFF
TRBV28,CASTPGPGNGEQYF
TRBV30,CAWSRGANYGYTF
TRBV7-2,CASSFLAGYTDTQYF
TRBV5-6,CASSLVPGQGYDEQYF
TRBV4-3,CASSQDSGRVYEQYF
TRBV27,CASKRSGIDYEQYF
TRBV19,CASSRIRAGVNTGELFF
TRBV3-1/TRBV3-2,CASSRSRGEGQPQHF
TRBV30,CAWKPVASGNTIYF
TRBV28,CASSFEKSEVSPLHF
TRBV19,CASTLGLAGGLEQFF
TRBV4-3,CASSNGGGVGETQYF
TRBV5-1,CASSFTGTSASTDTQYF
TRBV7-2,CASSLATGLNTEAFF
TRBV5-6,CASGRGTVNSPLHF
TRBV9,CASSVNPRGSGTGELFF
TRBV7-9,CASSLEYTGTLRDTEAFF
TRBV6-5,CASDRDFSDTQYF
TRBV7-9,CASRTPGQENEKLLF
TRBV2,CASSEAYRAEKLFF